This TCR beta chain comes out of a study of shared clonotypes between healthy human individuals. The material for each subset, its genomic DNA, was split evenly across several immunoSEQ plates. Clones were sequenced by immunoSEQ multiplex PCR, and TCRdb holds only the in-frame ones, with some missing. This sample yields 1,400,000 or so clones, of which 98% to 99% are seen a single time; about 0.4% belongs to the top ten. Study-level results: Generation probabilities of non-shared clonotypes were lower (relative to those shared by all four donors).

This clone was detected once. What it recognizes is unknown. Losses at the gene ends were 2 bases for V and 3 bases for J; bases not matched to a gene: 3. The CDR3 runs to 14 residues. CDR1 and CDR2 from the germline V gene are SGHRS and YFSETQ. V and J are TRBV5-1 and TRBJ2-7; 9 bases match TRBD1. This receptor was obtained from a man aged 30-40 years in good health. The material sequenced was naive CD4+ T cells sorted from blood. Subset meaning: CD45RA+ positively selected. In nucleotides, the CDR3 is TGCGCCAGCAGCTTCGACAGGGGGATCTACGAGCAGTACTTC. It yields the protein CASSFDRGIYEQYF.